This T cell receptor (beta chain) was profiled in a study of Siglec-9 on CD8 T cells in melanoma. The repertoire was sequenced with immunoSEQ multiplex PCR; TCRdb's copy has only in-frame clones and lacks some. Among about 36,000 clones listed, 80% to 85% were seen once. V lost 6 bases, J lost 3 bases, and 5 bases lay in between. Germline values: CDR1 SEHNR, CDR2 FQNEAQ (reference sequence). The CDR3 length is 12 residues. The V call is TRBV7-9, the J call TRBJ2-2, with D hard to call. The origin of this receptor is a human donor in good health. The sequenced sample consisted of Siglec-9- CD8+ T cells sorted from blood. CDR3 in amino acids: CASRKDTGELFF. DNA of the CDR3: TGTGCCAGCAGAAAAGACACCGGGGAGCTGTTTTTT.